The 27 T cell receptor beta chains below were found in one sample sequenced in a study of cytomegalovirus exposure and HLA in healthy donors. Vbeta (60) and Jbeta (13) primers were used in the PCR. The method was immunoSEQ multiplex PCR; TCRdb's version includes in-frame clones alone and lacks a portion of them. This sample has fewer than 150,000 clones; less than 80% occur once, and the top ten carry 11%. Material: PBMCs. All receptors come from a woman aged 50 to 60 in good health and CMV-seropositive.

The rearrangement uses TRBV6-5 and TRBJ1-1; D is perhaps TRBD1 (5 bases). The CDR3 loop spans 15 amino acids. Deletions cut 0 bases from V and 0 bases from J, with 8 bases between. Germline lookup yields CDR1 MNHEY and CDR2 SVGAGI. This CDR3 reads CASSYSGELNTEAFF. DNA for the CDR3: TGTGCCAGCAGTTACTCAGGGGAACTGAACACTGAAGCTTTCTTT.

The chain has TRBV6-5 and TRBJ1-4; D is perhaps TRBD1 (5 bases). The CDR3 has 15 residues. The germline V gene has CDR1 MNHEY and CDR2 SVGAGI. V was trimmed by 0 bases and J by 2 bases, leaving 7 bases between them. CDR3 region: CASSYSGGTNEKLFF. The DNA for the CDR3 is TGTGCCAGCAGTTACTCCGGGGGGACTAATGAAAAACTGTTTTTT.

The V gene is TRBV15, the J gene TRBJ1-3, with D perhaps matching TRBD1 (6 bases). V shed 4 bases and J shed 1 base, with 11 bases lying between them. This CDR3 region has 15 residues. Germline V gene sequence: CDR1 LNHNV, CDR2 YYDKDF (reference sequence). The CDR3 sequence is CATSTNRVSGNTIYF. The CDR3 region has the DNA TGTGCCACCAGCACGAACAGGGTATCTGGAAACACCATATATTTT.

The gene calls are TRBV28 and TRBJ2-1, with D unresolved. The germline gives CDR1 MDHEN, CDR2 SYDVKM. Trimming cost V 5 bases and J 7 bases, with 9 bases left between them. The CDR3 has 12 amino acids. CDR3 amino acids: CASSPRVNEQFF. For the CDR3, the DNA is TGTGCCAGCAGTCCTCGCGTGAATGAGCAGTTCTTC.

V usage is TRBV7-2 and J usage is TRBJ1-2; 8 nucleotides line up with TRBD1. Germline V CDR1 and CDR2: SGHTA, FQGNSA. This CDR3 is built from 13 residues. Trimming removed 5 bases from V and 9 bases from J; junction bases left unmatched: 8. The CDR3 loop is CASSDTGGISYTF. In nucleotides, the CDR3 is TGTGCCAGCAGCGATACAGGGGGTATAAGCTACACCTTC.

The V and J genes are TRBV5-1 and TRBJ1-1, with D perhaps matching TRBD1 (6 bases). CDR1 is SGHRS, CDR2 YFSETQ, per germline. The CDR3 runs to 13 residues. V lost 5 bases, J lost 7 bases, and 15 bases lay in between. CDR3 nucleotide sequence: TGCGCCAGCAGACTCACAGGGCCCAATGAAGCTTTCTTT. As protein: CASRLTGPNEAFF.

CDR3 in DNA: TGTGCCAGCTCACCGAGTTCGACAGGGCAGGGCTACACCTTC. The encoded protein is CASSPSSTGQGYTF. This sequence joins TRBV18 and TRBJ1-2; 7 bases map to TRBD1. CDR3 length equals 14 residues. Unmatched junction bases numbered 9, after V lost 3 bases and J lost 8 bases. Germline CDR1 KGHSH, CDR2 LQKENI.

J is TRBJ2-5 and V is TRBV2; 8 bases agree with TRBD2. J gave up 1 base and V 4 bases, and 5 bases lay outside the gene matches. CDR1 SNHLY and CDR2 FYNNEI come from the germline V gene. The CDR3 totals 15 residues. The CDR3 reads CASSAVSGVQETQYF. CDR3 sequence (DNA): TGTGCCAGCAGTGCCGTTAGCGGGGTCCAAGAGACCCAGTACTTC.

This clone turned up a few times. The chain is built from TRBV15 and TRBJ1-1, with TRBD1 identical over 9 bases. This CDR3 region has 16 residues. The germline V gene has CDR1 LNHNV and CDR2 YYDKDF (reference sequence). The J segment lost 3 bases and the V segment lost 1 base, leaving 6 bases of the junction unmatched. DNA of the CDR3: TGTGCCACCAGCAGAGCTTCATGGACAGGGGACACTGAAGCTTTCTTT. Translating it yields CATSRASWTGDTEAFF. The variable domain in full, with the rest retrieved from reference TRBV15 and TRBJ1-1, is DAMVIQNPRYQVTQFGKPVTLSCSQTLNHNVMYWYQQKSSQAPKLLFHYYDKDFNNEADTPDNFQSRRPNTSFCFLDIRSPGLGDTAMYLCATSRASWTGDTEAFFGQGTRLTVV.

This rearrangement joins TRBV27 to TRBJ2-7; TRBD2 agrees at 11 bases. The CDR3 covers 16 residues. Germline V gene lookup returns CDR1 MNHEY and CDR2 SMNVEV (reference sequence). V gave up 3 bases and J gave up 4 bases; unmatched junction bases: 8. For the CDR3, the DNA is TGTGCCAGCAGTTTTATAGGGGGACTAGCGGAATACGAGCAGTACTTC. Its protein product is CASSFIGGLAEYEQYF.

This clone was observed a single time. The chain has TRBV7-9 and TRBJ2-3, with 14 bases that match TRBD2. The CDR3 contains 19 residues. Germline V lookup: CDR1 SEHNR, CDR2 FQNEAQ (reference sequence). The J segment lost 2 bases and the V segment lost 5 bases, leaving 12 bases of the junction unmatched. This chain's CDR3 is CASSTPGGGLAGDTDTQYF. For the CDR3, the DNA is TGTGCCAGCAGCACTCCGGGGGGGGGACTAGCGGGGGACACAGATACGCAGTATTTT.

The DNA of the CDR3 is TGTGCCTGGAGTGTACGGGGGGGACTAGTAAGGGAGACCCAGTACTTC. Encoded protein: CAWSVRGGLVRETQYF. The gene calls are TRBV30 and TRBJ2-5; 8 positions match TRBD2. The CDR3 totals 16 residues. CDR1 is GTSNPN, CDR2 SVGIG, per germline (reference sequence). V lost 0 bases, J lost 5 bases, and 11 bases stayed unmatched.

V gene TRBV30 combines with J gene TRBJ1-2; 7 bases agree with TRBD1. Germline loops: CDR1 GTSNPN, CDR2 SVGIG (reference sequence). The CDR3 has 16 residues. Trimming took 2 bases from V and 12 from J; bases not matched to a gene: 21. The DNA of the CDR3 is TGTGCCTGGAGTCCCCCGGGACAGCTCGGGGTATGGAGGGACACCTTC. It is translated as CAWSPPGQLGVWRDTF. Full variable domain (missing parts from reference TRBV30 and TRBJ1-2): SQTIHQWPATLVQPVGSPLSLECTVEGTSNPNLYWYRQAAGRGLQLLFYSVGIGQISSEVPQNLSASRPQDRQFILSSKKLLLSDSGFYLCAWSPPGQLGVWRDTFGSGTRLTVV.

This clone was observed a few times. The chain uses TRBV4-2 and TRBJ2-7; D is possibly TRBD2 (6 bases). Germline V gene sequence: CDR1 LGHNA, CDR2 YNFKEQ. The CDR3 extends over 16 amino acids. V was trimmed by 2 bases and J by 2 bases, leaving 16 bases between them. Written as DNA, the CDR3 is TGTGCCAGCAGCCAATCCCCGGGACTTGGAGCCTACGAGCAGTACTTC. Translated, it gives CASSQSPGLGAYEQYF.

In this sample, this clone turned up a few times. V and J are TRBV27 and TRBJ2-1; 7 bases agree with TRBD2. The junction had 7 bases not matched to a gene; V was cut back by 7 bases and J by 4 bases. The germline V gene has CDR1 MNHEY and CDR2 SMNVEV (reference sequence). The CDR3 length is 14 residues. The CDR3 region is CASKSAGRYNEQFF. CDR3 in DNA: TGTGCCAGCAAGTCCGCCGGGAGGTACAATGAGCAGTTCTTC.

The chain combines TRBV28 with TRBJ2-7, with 11 bases aligning to TRBD2. Germline CDR1 is MDHEN and CDR2 is SYDVKM. The CDR3 totals 16 residues. V gave up 4 bases and J gave up 7 bases; unmatched junction bases: 12. The CDR3 DNA is TGTGCCAGCAGTTCACCGACTAGCGGGACGGGATGGGAGCAGTACTTC. Protein: CASSSPTSGTGWEQYF.

The V call is TRBV7-2, the J call TRBJ2-7; TRBD2 matches at 10 bases. Trimming cost V 4 bases and J 2 bases; bases outside gene matches: 8. In germline, CDR1 is SGHTA, CDR2 FQGNSA. CDR3 length: 16 amino acids. CDR3 sequence reads: CASSSQLAGNAYEQYF. The CDR3 bases are TGTGCCAGCAGCTCCCAACTAGCGGGAAACGCCTACGAGCAGTACTTC.

The V and J genes are TRBV2 and TRBJ1-5, with 9 nucleotides matching TRBD1. The J segment lost 3 bases and the V segment lost 7 bases, leaving 10 bases of the junction unmatched. The CDR3 totals 16 residues. From germline, CDR1 is SNHLY and CDR2 FYNNEI. The CDR3: CASIPDRGPPNQPQHF. The CDR3 coding sequence is TGTGCCAGCATCCCGGACAGGGGCCCCCCCAATCAGCCCCAGCATTTT.

This chain joins TRBV11-2 and TRBJ1-1; possibly TRBD1 for D (5 bases). The ends were cut back, 5 bases at V and 2 bases at J, with 9 bases in the middle. This CDR3 is 13 amino acids long. CDR1 is SGHAT, CDR2 FQNNGV, per germline. In nucleotides, the CDR3 is TGTGCCAGCAGCCAAGACAGAAACACTGAAGCTTTCTTT. Protein: CASSQDRNTEAFF.

The chain uses TRBV6-5 and TRBJ1-3; TRBD1 aligns across 7 bases. This CDR3 region has 13 residues. Germline V gene sequence: CDR1 MNHEY, CDR2 SVGAGI. Trimming removed 6 bases from V and 4 bases from J; junction bases left unmatched: 3. The CDR3 DNA sequence: TGTGCCAGCAGCCGGGACAGAGGAAACACCATATATTTT. It translates to CASSRDRGNTIYF.

The gene calls are TRBV19 and TRBJ2-1, with D possibly TRBD2 on 6 matching bases. Germline CDR1 LNHDA, CDR2 SQIVND (reference sequence). This CDR3 has 14 residues. V dropped 4 bases and J dropped 6 bases, with 13 bases sitting between them. The CDR3 DNA follows: TGTGCCAGTAGTAACCTGCTAGCGTTCAATGAGCAGTTCTTC. It translates to CASSNLLAFNEQFF.

J is TRBJ2-1 and V is TRBV12-5, with D uncertain. The CDR3 has 18 residues. Between the trimmed V and J ends, which lost 4 bases and 6 bases, there was a span of 25 bases. CDR1 is LGHNT, CDR2 FRNRAP, per germline. CDR3 sequence (DNA): TGTGCTAGTGGTTCCAAGGAGACCCCGCTCGATGGGTTCAATGAGCAGTTCTTC. This codes for CASGSKETPLDGFNEQFF.

This chain joins TRBV30 and TRBJ2-7; D gene unclear. Trimming took off 2 bases at V and 9 bases at J, with 17 bases between the two ends. The CDR3 is 13 amino acids. Germline-derived CDR1 and CDR2 are GTSNPN and SVGIG (reference sequence). CDR3 coding DNA: TGTGCCTGGAGTAAGGCTGGTGTGACTGGGCAGTACTTC. As protein: CAWSKAGVTGQYF.

The chain links TRBV19 to TRBJ1-1; unclear D gene. The CDR3 totals 12 residues. Germline CDR1 is LNHDA and CDR2 is SQIVND (reference sequence). The V gene lost 0 bases and the J gene lost 9 bases, with 8 bases spanning the gap. For the CDR3, the DNA is TGTGCCAGTAGTATAGATCGAGTGCAAGCTTTCTTT. Its translation: CASSIDRVQAFF.

The rearrangement uses TRBV4-2 and TRBJ2-7; 8 nucleotides align to TRBD2. V gave up 0 bases and J gave up 4 bases; unmatched junction bases: 5. The CDR3 covers 15 residues. The germline gives CDR1 LGHNA, CDR2 YNFKEQ. CDR3: CASSQEGTSRYEQYF. CDR3 nucleotide sequence: TGTGCCAGCAGCCAAGAAGGGACTAGTCGGTACGAGCAGTACTTC.

The gene calls are TRBV28 and TRBJ2-2; TRBD1 aligns across 7 bases. V was clipped by 6 bases and J by 4 bases; unmatched bases: 11. The CDR3 runs to 16 residues. Germline assignment: CDR1 MDHEN and CDR2 SYDVKM. CDR3 sequence reads: CASSSQGGAGTGELFF. CDR3 nucleotides: TGTGCCAGCAGCTCCCAAGGGGGCGCGGGCACCGGGGAGCTGTTTTTT.

This chain connects TRBV6-1 to TRBJ1-4; D is possibly TRBD1 (6 bases). CDR1 MNHNS and CDR2 SASEGT come from the germline V gene. The ends were cut back, 6 bases at V and 5 bases at J, with 7 bases in the middle. This CDR3 is built from 12 residues. The CDR3 sequence is CASSRGNEKLFF. The DNA for the CDR3 is TGTGCCAGCAGCAGGGGAAATGAAAAACTGTTTTTT.